The next 26 T cell receptor beta chains were all read from a single sample in a study of blood T cells in healthy people across ages. Together with a sample-barcoded 5' primer, a J-beta primer mix was included in a second PCR lasting about 6 to 11 cycles. TCRdb processed the 5' RACE reads anew with MiXCR; each CDR3 protein has one entry. The data contain about 1,400,000 distinct CDR3 sequences, 40% to 50% of them singletons. Specimen: blood. The receptors originated from a woman younger than 35 in good health.

A note on this clonotype: One end of the junction varies from germline; a read error may be responsible. This sequence joins TRBV29-1 and TRBJ1-2; weak D call: TRBD1 (6 bases). Germline V lookup: CDR1 SQVTM, CDR2 ANQGSEA. The CDR3 extends over 14 amino acids. The CDR3 protein is CSVGGAGDSYGYTF. The CDR3 region has the DNA TGCAGCGTTGGGGGGGCGGGGGATAGCTATGGTTACACCTTC.

The chain combines TRBV3-1 with TRBJ1-1, with TRBD1 identical over 11 bases. V shed 0 bases, J shed 5 bases, and the junction held 14 bases outside the gene matches. The CDR3 runs to 19 residues. Germline V gene lookup returns CDR1 LGHDT and CDR2 YNNKEL (reference sequence). The CDR3 sequence is CASSQDGPGQGVMGTEAFF. CDR3 sequence (DNA): TGTGCCAGCAGCCAAGATGGGCCGGGACAGGGGGTCATGGGGACTGAAGCTTTCTTT. Together with reference TRBV3-1 and TRBJ1-1, the CDR3 gives the full variable domain: DTAVSQTPKYLVTQMGNDKSIKCEQNLGHDTMYWYKQDSKKFLKIMFSYNNKELIINETVPNRFSPKSPDKAHLNLHINSLELGDSAVYFCASSQDGPGQGVMGTEAFFGQGTRLTVV.

Worth noting for this clonotype: A much larger clone differs from this one at a single base, so this may be a read error. The V call is TRBV6-1, the J call TRBJ2-1, with 9 nucleotides matching TRBD2. V gave up 6 bases and J gave up 5 bases; unmatched junction bases: 11. In germline, CDR1 is MNHNS, CDR2 SASEGT. This CDR3 contains 16 residues. The CDR3 DNA follows: TGTGCCAGCAGCCCCCTTAGCGGGAGATCCAACAATGAGCAGTTCTTC. It yields the protein CASSPLSGRSNNEQFF.

Points on this clonotype: This may stem from a read error, because a much larger clone lies one nucleotide away. The J gene is TRBJ2-7, the V gene TRBV6-1; D gene unclear. CDR1 is MNHNS, CDR2 SASEGT, per germline. This CDR3 is 15 amino acids long. CDR3 DNA sequence: TGTGCCAGCAGTGAAACTGGGCTCAGATCCTCCGAGCAGTACTTC. It is translated as CASSETGLRSSEQYF.

The chain links TRBV21-1 to TRBJ2-7; the table calls TRBD1, which could not be checked here. TRBV21-1 is a documented pseudogene. The CDR3 consists of 19 residues. In DNA form, the CDR3 reads TGTGCCAGCAGCAAATCCTGGCCAGGGGGTTCGTCAAGGTCCTACGAGCAGTACTTC. This translates into CASSKSWPGGSSRSYEQYF.

In its sample, this clonotype was seen many times. V and J are TRBV9 and TRBJ2-1, with 7 bases aligning to TRBD2. V dropped 5 bases and J dropped 0; count of bases not matched to a gene: 5. Germline loops: CDR1 SGDLS, CDR2 YYNGEE. This CDR3 spans 15 amino acids. CDR3 sequence reads: CASSASGSSYNEQFF. The CDR3 DNA reads as TGTGCCAGCAGTGCTAGCGGAAGCTCCTACAATGAGCAGTTCTTC.

The gene calls are TRBV27 and TRBJ2-7; 7 positions agree with TRBD2. This CDR3 region has 14 residues. CDR1 is MNHEY, CDR2 SMNVEV, per germline (reference sequence). The V and J ends lost 8 bases and 3 bases, in that order; junction bases with no gene match: 10. The CDR3 is CASGVGRAIYEQYF. For the CDR3, the DNA is TGTGCCAGCGGGGTGGGGAGGGCCATCTACGAGCAGTACTTC.

This clonotype appeared a few times. The rearrangement links TRBV6-5 to TRBJ2-3; no clear D. Trimming stripped 2 bases from V and 3 bases from J, with 12 bases between. Germline CDR1 MNHEY, CDR2 SVGAGI. This CDR3 is built from 15 residues. CDR3 bases: TGTGCCAGCAGTTACAATGGAGTTGGGACAGATACGCAGTATTTT. Its translation: CASSYNGVGTDTQYF.

This clonotype has only a few counts. This sequence joins TRBV28 and TRBJ1-2, with D perhaps TRBD1 (6 bases). Per the germline V gene, CDR1 is MDHEN and CDR2 is SYDVKM. There are 12 residues in the CDR3. V lost 4 bases to trimming and J lost 7 bases, with 10 bases between them. CDR3 DNA sequence: TGTGCCAGCAGTTCTACAGGGTTTGGCTACACCTTC. This translates into CASSSTGFGYTF.

The chain carries TRBV29-1 and TRBJ1-5; no clear D gene. The V gene's germline CDR1 is SQVTM and CDR2 ANQGSEA. The ends were cut back, 0 bases at V and 7 bases at J, with 13 bases in the middle. This CDR3 has 14 amino acids. The CDR3 nucleotides are TGCAGCGTTGAAGATCCCGGGCTTGGACAGCCCCAGCATTTT. It yields the protein CSVEDPGLGQPQHF. Full variable domain (missing parts from reference TRBV29-1 and TRBJ1-5): SAVISQKPSRDICQRGTSLTIQCQVDSQVTMMFWYRQQPGQSLTLIATANQGSEATYESGFVIDKFPISRPNLTFSTLTVSNMSPEDSSIYLCSVEDPGLGQPQHFGDGTRLSIL.

In DNA, the CDR3 is TGTGCCAGCAGCCCTCTAGCGCAACAAGAGACCCAGTACTTC. This sequence encodes CASSPLAQQETQYF. The chain is built from TRBV6-1 and TRBJ2-5; a possible D gene is TRBD2 (6 bases). Germline loops: CDR1 MNHNS, CDR2 SASEGT. This CDR3 region has 14 residues. The V end lost 6 bases, the J end lost 2 bases, and 13 bases lay between the germline ends.

About this clonotype itself: One end of the junction is discordant with germline, which a read error may explain. The genes are TRBV20-1 and TRBJ1-1; possible D gene TRBD1, 6 bases. Germline V gene data show CDR1 as DFQATT and CDR2 as SNEGSKA (reference sequence). The CDR3 runs 13 residues. The CDR3 spells CGAGRVGGTEAFF. The DNA of the CDR3 is TGCGGTGCCGGCAGGGTAGGGGGCACTGAAGCTTTCTTT.

The chain is built from TRBV12-3 or TRBV12-4 and TRBJ1-3, with D uncertain. The CDR3 is made up of 16 amino acids. V lost 6 bases to trimming and J lost 0 bases, with 15 bases between them. In DNA, the CDR3 is TGTGCCAGCAGGCCACCCAAGCTAGGCTCTGGAAACACCATATATTTT. This codes for CASRPPKLGSGNTIYF.

This clonotype occurred a few times. The chain carries TRBV2 and TRBJ2-1; a weak D match, TRBD2 (6 bases). Germline V gene lookup returns CDR1 SNHLY and CDR2 FYNNEI. Trimming left V 3 bases short and J 4 bases short, with 10 bases between. The CDR3 has 14 residues. CDR3 coding DNA: TGTGCCAGCAGTGAGGGTGGGACTTACAATGAGCAGTTCTTC. Translated, it gives CASSEGGTYNEQFF.

V is TRBV25-1 and J is TRBJ2-3, with D possibly matching TRBD1 (6 bases). CDR3 size: 14 residues. In germline, CDR1 is MGHDK, CDR2 SYGVNS. Trimming took 4 bases from V and 4 from J, leaving 12 bases between them. CDR3 sequence: CASSAGTNPDTQYF. The DNA of the CDR3 is TGTGCCAGCAGTGCTGGGACAAACCCAGATACGCAGTATTTT.

The J gene is TRBJ2-1, the V gene TRBV20-1; 9 bases line up with TRBD2. With V trimmed by 3 bases and J by 2 bases, 5 bases remained unmatched. In germline, CDR1 is DFQATT, CDR2 SNEGSKA (reference sequence). The CDR3 spans 15 residues. The CDR3 DNA reads TGCAGTGCTAGCGGGGCGGGAGGGCCCTACAATGAGCAGTTCTTC. It specifies CSASGAGGPYNEQFF.

This sequence joins TRBV7-2 and TRBJ2-1; D remains unclear. CDR1 is SGHTA, CDR2 FQGNSA, per germline. Trimming removed 0 bases at V and 7 bases at J, with 10 bases between. The CDR3 contains 14 residues. The CDR3 protein is CASSLASEWNEQFF. For the CDR3, the DNA is TGTGCCAGCAGCTTAGCATCAGAGTGGAATGAGCAGTTCTTC.

The chain joins TRBV5-1 to TRBJ1-1, with D unclear. The V gene's germline CDR1 is SGHRS and CDR2 YFSETQ. The CDR3 is made up of 17 amino acids. V lost 1 base and J 2 bases, leaving 18 bases between the germline ends. CDR3 coding DNA: TGCGCCAGCAGCTTGCCCACTCCCGTAAGGGATAACACTGAAGCTTTCTTT. It is translated as CASSLPTPVRDNTEAFF.

The V gene is TRBV7-2, the J gene TRBJ2-2, with 7 nucleotides matching TRBD1. Germline V CDR1 and CDR2: SGHTA, FQGNSA. The CDR3 loop spans 14 amino acids. V was clipped by 5 bases and J by 6 bases; unmatched bases: 6. The CDR3 sequence is CASSIQGSPGELFF. CDR3 in DNA: TGTGCCAGCAGCATACAGGGGTCCCCCGGGGAGCTGTTTTTT.

V is TRBV19 and J is TRBJ2-2, with TRBD2 matching over 7 bases. The trim removed 6 bases at V and 0 bases at J, leaving 7 bases unmatched. This CDR3 is built from 16 residues. Germline CDR1 is LNHDA and CDR2 is SQIVND (reference sequence). The CDR3 spells CASSWERETNTGELFF. CDR3 in DNA: TGTGCCAGTAGCTGGGAGCGGGAAACGAACACCGGGGAGCTGTTTTTT.

The table lists this clonotype with a few counts. The genes are TRBV11-2 and TRBJ2-5; 10 nucleotides align to TRBD1. This CDR3 has 16 amino acids. The germline V gene has CDR1 SGHAT and CDR2 FQNNGV. V shed 1 base, J shed 4 bases, and the junction held 6 bases outside the gene matches. Written as DNA, the CDR3 is TGTGCCAGCAGCTTAGTGGGACAGGGGTTGGGAGAGACCCAGTACTTC. It encodes CASSLVGQGLGETQYF.

The rearrangement joins TRBV20-1 to TRBJ2-3, with 9 positions matching TRBD1. The CDR3 covers 17 residues. J was trimmed by 3 bases and V by 0 bases; bases with no gene match: 10. Germline values: CDR1 DFQATT, CDR2 SNEGSKA (reference sequence). CDR3 sequence (DNA): TGCAGTGCTAGAGATCCCTCGGGACAGGGTCCGACAGATACGCAGTATTTT. Its protein product is CSARDPSGQGPTDTQYF.

The CDR3 protein is CSAKIRGNTGELFF. CDR3 bases: TGCAGTGCTAAGATACGCGGGAACACCGGGGAGCTGTTTTTT. The chain carries TRBV20-1 and TRBJ2-2; D not certain. The CDR3 consists of 14 residues. Germline V gene sequence: CDR1 DFQATT, CDR2 SNEGSKA (reference sequence). V lost 4 bases to trimming and J lost 1 base, with 10 bases between them.

Only a few counts were recorded for this clonotype. V gene TRBV5-1 combines with J gene TRBJ2-4; unclear D gene. V lost 4 bases and J 5 bases, leaving 16 bases between the germline ends. Germline V CDR1 and CDR2: SGHRS, YFSETQ. The CDR3 runs 15 residues. CDR3 protein: CASSPGLGVENIQYF. The CDR3 DNA reads as TGCGCCAGCAGCCCCGGCCTGGGTGTCGAAAACATTCAGTACTTC.

V gene TRBV4-1 combines with J gene TRBJ2-3; 9 bases align to TRBD2. The CDR3 consists of 16 residues. Trimming removed 1 base from V and 4 bases from J; junction bases left unmatched: 6. The V gene's germline CDR1 is MGHRA and CDR2 YSYEKL. The CDR3 sequence is CASSQVGGRAADTQYF. The DNA for the CDR3 is TGCGCCAGCAGCCAAGTAGGCGGGAGGGCCGCAGATACGCAGTATTTT.

The chain links TRBV6-1 to TRBJ2-7; 9 bases agree with TRBD2. Per germline, CDR1 MNHNS and CDR2 SASEGT. This CDR3 region has 14 residues. Unmatched junction bases numbered 7, after V lost 6 bases and J lost 4 bases. The DNA for the CDR3 is TGTGCCAGCAGCCGTAGCGGGAGCTTATACGAGCAGTACTTC. Amino acid sequence: CASSRSGSLYEQYF.